These T cell receptor beta chains were read from a single sample in a study of T cells in Graves' hyperthyroidism and ophthalmopathy. One entry per CDR3 protein results from TCRdb running MiXCR on the multiplex PCR reads. The sample yields about 500,000 distinct CDR3 sequences, over 13% seen once. Sequenced material: blood. All receptors come from a young woman with Graves' hyperthyroidism. CDR3s leave out the opening cysteine and the closing phenylalanine or tryptophan. Each record gives: V gene, clone size, CDR3 protein. Clone size is shown for a subset of rows, as once, few, many or a class of expanded clone.

V gene: TRBV11-2
clone size: few
CDR3 protein: ASSLEGGPISTGPMIEVYT

V gene: TRBV11-2
clone size: many
CDR3 protein: ASSPGLAKTDTQY

V gene: TRBV13
clone size: -
CDR3 protein: ASSLYGYQPQH

V gene: TRBV5-5
clone size: many
CDR3 protein: ASSLDPQGTYGYT

V gene: TRBV9
clone size: many
CDR3 protein: ASSVEAGAYEQY

V gene: TRBV18
clone size: few
CDR3 protein: ASSAGTSDEQF

V gene: TRBV19
clone size: many
CDR3 protein: ASSIAGRTQY

V gene: TRBV9
clone size: few
CDR3 protein: ASSVGVAGVTYNEQF

V gene: TRBV27
clone size: many
CDR3 protein: ASRPAGPSSYEQY

V gene: TRBV20-1
clone size: many
CDR3 protein: SASPLFFQGARGGELF

V gene: TRBV18
clone size: many
CDR3 protein: ASSPLAGGNDNEQF

V gene: TRBV9
clone size: -
CDR3 protein: ASSAGSLGNQPQH

V gene: TRBV6-2/TRBV6-3
clone size: many
CDR3 protein: ASSNTEYNEQF

V gene: TRBV12-3/TRBV12-4
clone size: many
CDR3 protein: ASRSGLLSSYNEQF

V gene: TRBV29-1
clone size: -
CDR3 protein: STLPPGETQY

V gene: TRBV7-3
clone size: few
CDR3 protein: ANGLAGGQVFTDTQY

V gene: TRBV6-5
clone size: few
CDR3 protein: ASSSGTRSGAGELF

V gene: TRBV7-3
clone size: few
CDR3 protein: ASSPSGTAYNEQF

V gene: TRBV12-3/TRBV12-4
clone size: many
CDR3 protein: ASSFPSGRTNEQF

V gene: TRBV28
clone size: many
CDR3 protein: ASSLWIDGQDEKLF

V gene: TRBV7-3
clone size: many
CDR3 protein: ATQTSSGLAGDEQY

V gene: TRBV12-3/TRBV12-4
clone size: -
CDR3 protein: ASSLGGAGVPEAF

V gene: TRBV29-1
clone size: few
CDR3 protein: SVVASDSGNTIY

V gene: TRBV5-8
clone size: many
CDR3 protein: ASSLEGDRGKETQY

V gene: TRBV18
clone size: many
CDR3 protein: ASSPQGVATDTQY

V gene: TRBV7-8
clone size: many
CDR3 protein: ASSALAGGDYEQF

V gene: TRBV19
clone size: many
CDR3 protein: ACEQGMNTEAF

V gene: TRBV30
clone size: many
CDR3 protein: AWSRLAGDTDTQY

V gene: TRBV12-3/TRBV12-4
clone size: many
CDR3 protein: ASSHPGTPLPSYEQY

V gene: TRBV12-5
clone size: many
CDR3 protein: ATTGQNTEAF